Described below is a single T cell receptor beta chain sequence and its context. What it recognizes is unknown. Other DNA variants within this sample encode the same CDR3. The data derive from a study of shared clonotypes between healthy human individuals. Study-wide findings and caveats: Inspection by rarefaction showed sorted-subset sequencing to be incomplete despite large depth. The researchers took only blood, and tissue repertoires probably look different.

Only CD45RO-negative cells positively selected for CCR7 counted as naive CD8 cells, so terminally differentiated effector memory CD45RA+ cells were excluded. Some clones are missing from TCRdb's copy, which holds only in-frame ones; the method was immunoSEQ multiplex PCR. The sample shows 650,000 to 800,000 clones, about 91% of them seen only once. This CDR3 spans 11 amino acids. Germline CDR1 reads MDHEN; CDR2 reads SYDVKM. This receptor was obtained from a man younger than 40 in good health. The sequencing input was naive CD8+ T cells sorted from blood. V and J are TRBV28 and TRBJ2-7, with D possibly matching TRBD2 (6 bases). The CDR3 region is CASGRAYEQYF. In DNA form, the CDR3 reads TGTGCTAGCGGCAGGGCTTACGAGCAGTACTTC.